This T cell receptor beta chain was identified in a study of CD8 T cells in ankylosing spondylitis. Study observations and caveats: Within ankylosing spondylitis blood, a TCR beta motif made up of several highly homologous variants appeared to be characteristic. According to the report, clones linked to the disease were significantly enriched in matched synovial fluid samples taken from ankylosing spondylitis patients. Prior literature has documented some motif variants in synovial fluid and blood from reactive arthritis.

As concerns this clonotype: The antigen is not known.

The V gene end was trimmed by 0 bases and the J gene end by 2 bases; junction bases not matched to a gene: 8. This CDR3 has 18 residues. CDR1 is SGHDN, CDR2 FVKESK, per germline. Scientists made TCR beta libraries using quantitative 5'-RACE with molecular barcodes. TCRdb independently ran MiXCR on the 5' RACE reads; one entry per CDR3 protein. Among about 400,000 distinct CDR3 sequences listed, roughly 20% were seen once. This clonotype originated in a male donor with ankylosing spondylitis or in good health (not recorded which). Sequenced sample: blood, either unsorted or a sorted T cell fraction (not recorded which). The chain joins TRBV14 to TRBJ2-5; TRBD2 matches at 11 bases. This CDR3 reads CASSQDRGTSGLQETQYF. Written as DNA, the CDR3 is TGTGCCAGCAGCCAAGATAGGGGGACTAGCGGCCTACAAGAGACCCAGTACTTC.